The entry below gives a single T cell receptor beta chain sequence along with its context. Those enrolled, adults aged about 18 to 89 years, came from about two dozen US areas. Germline CDR1 reads SGHNT; CDR2 reads YYREEE (reference sequence). The V gene lost 5 bases and the J gene lost 5 bases, with 17 bases spanning the gap. The CDR3 has 16 amino acids. This entry comes from a study of blood T cell repertoires in COVID-19. Study background: The United States, Italy and Spain were the sources of the acute and convalescent COVID-19 samples.

TCRdb's table, derived via immunoSEQ multiplex PCR, lists solely in-frame clones and lacks some. This sample yields around 300,000 clones, of which about 89% are seen a single time; 1.5% to 2% belongs to the top ten. V usage is TRBV5-4 and J usage is TRBJ1-6; maybe TRBD1 (6 bases). The clonotype comes from a woman in her thirties or forties who had recovered from COVID-19. The sequenced sample consisted of PBMCs or T cells enriched from blood (not recorded which). The CDR3 nucleotides are TGTGCCAGCAGACGACTAGGGGGGGCAAATAATTCACCCCTCCACTTT. Translated: CASRRLGGANNSPLHF.